Here is one T cell receptor beta chain with its context. Its antigen remains unknown. The sample is drawn from a study of Ad26.COV2.S vaccination and SARS-CoV-2 variants. Study conclusions and caveats: The placebo group had lower spike-specific TCR breadth than the vaccine recipients did.

Assay used: immunoSEQ multiplex PCR; TCRdb lists only in-frame clones, some missing. The sample has about 87,000 clones, approximately 82% seen once. The CDR3 consists of 15 residues. Looked up from germline, CDR1 is MDHEN and CDR2 is SYDVKM. The germline V and J ends were trimmed by 2 bases and 6 bases, with 15 bases remaining between them. The chain recombines TRBV28 with TRBJ2-3, with D possibly TRBD1 on 6 matching bases. The origin of this receptor is a human donor who had recovered from COVID-19. The sample here was peripheral blood, taken after recovery from COVID-19. Here the CDR3 DNA reads TGTGCCAGCAGTTTAGGGACACTGGGGGTGGATACGCAGTATTTT. Translation gives CASSLGTLGVDTQYF.